Following are 30 T cell receptor beta chains from one sample sequenced in a study of identical twins. TCRdb passed the 5' RACE reads through MiXCR, listing each CDR3 protein once. The sample includes roughly 750,000 distinct CDR3 sequences, 21% of them seen just once. These same records also appear under a second study, on T cells expressing NK-cell markers.

Sequencing was performed on PBMCs. Receptor source: a woman aged 18-29 years in good health.

The genes are TRBV4-3 and TRBJ2-5; TRBD1 matches at 7 bases. With 0 bases clipped from V and 1 base from J, the junction kept 2 bases outside the gene matches. CDR1 is LGHNA and CDR2 is YSLEER in the germline V gene. The CDR3 has 15 residues. The CDR3 region has the DNA TGCGCCAGCAGCCAAGATTACAGGGGCCAAGAGACCCAGTACTTC. This sequence encodes CASSQDYRGQETQYF.

In this sample, this clonotype turned up a few times. The genes are TRBV12-3 or TRBV12-4 and TRBJ1-1; D is possibly TRBD1 (5 bases). Trimming took 2 bases from V and 0 from J, leaving 7 bases between them. The CDR3 totals 14 residues. The CDR3 bases are TGTGCCAGCAGTTTAAGGGGAGTGAACACTGAAGCTTTCTTT. Protein product: CASSLRGVNTEAFF.

The chain uses TRBV5-1 and TRBJ2-1, with D possibly matching TRBD2 (5 bases). The CDR3 consists of 12 residues. Between the trimmed V and J ends, which lost 4 bases and 9 bases, there was a span of 11 bases. Germline assignment: CDR1 SGHRS and CDR2 YFSETQ. In nucleotides, the CDR3 is TGCGCCAGCAGCCTTAGCGCGCTTGAGCAGTTCTTC. It specifies CASSLSALEQFF.

This clonotype was picked up a small number of times. The chain recombines TRBV6-2 or TRBV6-3 with TRBJ2-1; D may be TRBD1 or TRBD2 (5 bases each). Germline assignment: CDR1 MNHEY and CDR2 SVGEGT. V lost 6 bases, J lost 8 bases, and 20 bases lay in between. This CDR3 has 15 residues. Written as DNA, the CDR3 is TGTGCCAGCAGCCGGGGACGGGGAGTGAGCGATGAGCAGTTCTTC. It encodes CASSRGRGVSDEQFF.

This clonotype has only a few counts. The chain couples TRBV6-5 to TRBJ1-2; D is unresolved. The V end lost 0 bases, the J end lost 2 bases, and 10 bases lay between the germline ends. The germline CDR1 and CDR2 sequences are MNHEY and SVGAGI. The CDR3 loop spans 15 amino acids. The CDR3 DNA sequence: TGTGCCAGCAGTTACTCTCTGCCAGGCAACTATGGCTACACCTTC. This gives the protein CASSYSLPGNYGYTF.

This clonotype was recorded many times. This chain links TRBV18 with TRBJ1-2; unclear D gene. There are 15 residues in the CDR3. V gave up 4 bases and J gave up 2 bases, with 14 bases separating them. Germline loops: CDR1 KGHSH, CDR2 LQKENI. CDR3 region: CASSLTKTTNYGYTF. For the CDR3, the DNA is TGTGCCAGCTCACTTACCAAGACAACCAACTATGGCTACACCTTC.

The chain carries TRBV5-8 and TRBJ2-5, with D tentatively TRBD1 (5 bases). Between the trimmed V and J ends, which lost 6 bases and 0 bases, there was a span of 12 bases. Germline V lookup: CDR1 SGHTS, CDR2 YDEGEE. The CDR3 consists of 14 residues. CDR3 DNA: TGTGCCAGCACCCCTGCAGGGTACCAAGAGACCCAGTACTTC. Its translation: CASTPAGYQETQYF.

The chain couples TRBV7-9 to TRBJ2-6; the match to TRBD2 covers 12 bases. J lost 1 base, V lost 7 bases, and 2 bases had no gene match. The CDR3 loop spans 16 amino acids. Germline assignment: CDR1 SEHNR and CDR2 FQNEAQ (reference sequence). This CDR3 is CASTGLAGSGANVLTF. The CDR3 DNA is TGTGCCAGCACCGGACTAGCGGGATCTGGGGCCAACGTCCTGACTTTC.

This clonotype was counted between two and nine times. This rearrangement joins TRBV10-3 to TRBJ2-1; D uncertain. Germline assignment: CDR1 ENHRY and CDR2 SYGVKD. The V end was cut by 0 bases, the J end by 8 bases, with 11 bases between. The CDR3 runs 14 residues. Here the CDR3 reads CAISESTLTYEQFF. CDR3 nucleotides: TGTGCCATCAGTGAGTCGACCCTCACGTATGAGCAGTTCTTC.

This clonotype came up a few times. The chain joins TRBV20-1 to TRBJ2-1; 8 bases are a match to TRBD2. The CDR3 loop spans 16 amino acids. Germline loops: CDR1 DFQATT, CDR2 SNEGSKA (reference sequence). V lost 5 bases and J lost 1; bases outside the gene matches: 10. The CDR3 loop reads CSASRGGIYSYNEQFF. DNA for the CDR3: TGCAGTGCTTCCCGCGGGGGGATTTATTCCTACAATGAGCAGTTCTTC.

The chain couples TRBV7-2 to TRBJ2-3; 7 bases fit TRBD2. This CDR3 contains 19 residues. CDR1 and CDR2 from the germline V gene are SGHTA and FQGNSA. Trimming took 0 bases from V and 4 from J; bases not matched to a gene: 16. The CDR3 here is CASSLALPGGWDISDTQYF. The DNA for the CDR3 is TGTGCCAGCAGCTTAGCCCTTCCGGGAGGATGGGATATATCAGATACGCAGTATTTT.

The V gene is TRBV6-1, the J gene TRBJ2-6; weak D call: TRBD1 (6 bases). The germline CDR1 and CDR2 sequences are MNHNS and SASEGT. Trimming removed 6 bases from V and 2 bases from J, with 11 bases in between. CDR3 length: 15 residues. CDR3 region: CASRQQGAGANVLTF. The CDR3 DNA reads TGTGCCAGCAGGCAACAGGGTGCTGGGGCCAACGTCCTGACTTTC.

The chain combines TRBV12-3 or TRBV12-4 with TRBJ1-2; D gene ambiguous. The germline V and J ends were trimmed by 7 bases and 6 bases, with 12 bases remaining between them. The CDR3 is 12 amino acids. This CDR3 reads CASTQRVDGYTF. In nucleotides, the CDR3 is TGTGCCAGCACCCAGCGGGTGGATGGCTACACCTTC.

This clonotype was observed at least ten times. V gene TRBV29-1 combines with J gene TRBJ2-3; 9 bases agree with TRBD2. V was pared by 7 bases and J by 6 bases, with 8 bases of the junction left unmatched. The CDR3 is 13 residues long. The germline V gene encodes CDR1 SQVTM and CDR2 ANQGSEA. DNA of the CDR3: TGCAGCGGGGATAGCGGGAGCCGGGATACGCAGTATTTT. Translated: CSGDSGSRDTQYF.

This clonotype was seen only a few times. The chain recombines TRBV20-1 with TRBJ2-3; a weak D match, TRBD2 (6 bases). The V end was cut by 5 bases, the J end by 4 bases, with 13 bases between. The CDR3 contains 13 residues. Germline V gene lookup returns CDR1 DFQATT and CDR2 SNEGSKA (reference sequence). This CDR3 reads CSAHLAGSDTQYF. CDR3 nucleotides: TGCAGTGCTCATTTGGCGGGGTCAGATACGCAGTATTTT.

A few counts support this clonotype. The rearrangement uses TRBV20-1 and TRBJ2-5; no definite D call. There are 12 residues in the CDR3. Trimming cost V 5 bases and J 5 bases, with 12 bases left between them. Germline V CDR1 and CDR2: DFQATT, SNEGSKA (reference sequence). The CDR3, as DNA: TGCAGTGCTGCCCCTAGTCGGGAGACCCAGTACTTC. It codes for CSAAPSRETQYF.

This clonotype has just a few counts. The V call is TRBV6-2 or TRBV6-3, the J call TRBJ2-1; the D is unclear. The CDR3 has 12 amino acids. The V gene's germline CDR1 is MNHEY and CDR2 SVGEGT. The V end was cut by 5 bases, the J end by 7 bases, with 9 bases between. The CDR3 loop reads CASSRLWNEQFF. The CDR3 DNA reads as TGTGCCAGCAGTCGACTGTGGAATGAGCAGTTCTTC.

V usage is TRBV12-3 or TRBV12-4 and J usage is TRBJ1-2; D is ambiguous. This CDR3 comprises 15 residues. The V and J ends lost 3 bases and 4 bases respectively, with 15 bases between them. The CDR3: CASSFYGRYAYGYTF. For the CDR3, the DNA is TGTGCCAGCAGTTTCTATGGGCGGTACGCCTATGGCTACACCTTC.

This clonotype was counted a few times. This chain links TRBV20-1 with TRBJ2-3; TRBD2 agrees at 10 bases. CDR1 and CDR2 from the germline V gene are DFQATT and SNEGSKA (reference sequence). Trimming took 1 base from V and 5 from J; bases not matched to a gene: 9. The CDR3 runs to 16 residues. CDR3 coding DNA: TGCAGTGCTAGAGGCCTTCTAGCGGGGGTAAAAGATACGCAGTATTTT. Translated, it gives CSARGLLAGVKDTQYF.

The rearrangement links TRBV4-2 to TRBJ2-7, with a tentative D call TRBD2 (5 bases). CDR1 and CDR2 from the germline V gene are LGHNA and YNFKEQ. CDR3 length equals 14 residues. V was cut by 0 bases and J by 9 bases, with 15 bases left in between. CDR3 bases: TGTGCCAGCAGCCAAGAGTCAGGCAGAGGAGGGCAGTACTTC. This gives the protein CASSQESGRGGQYF.

This clonotype was picked up a small number of times. This sequence joins TRBV12-3 or TRBV12-4 and TRBJ2-3, with 9 bases identical to TRBD2. The CDR3 runs 15 residues. V lost 6 bases and J lost 4; bases outside the gene matches: 8. For the CDR3, the DNA is TGTGCCAGCAGGTATAGCGGGAGTTTACCAGATACGCAGTATTTT. Its translation: CASRYSGSLPDTQYF.

The chain recombines TRBV15 with TRBJ1-1, with D possibly being TRBD1 (6 bases). Trimming took 3 bases from V and 7 from J, leaving 12 bases between them. CDR1 and CDR2 (germline): LNHNV, YYDKDF (reference sequence). This CDR3 is 13 amino acids long. CDR3 coding DNA: TGTGCCACCAGCAGCGACAGGTCGGGTGAAGCTTTCTTT. This sequence encodes CATSSDRSGEAFF.

The rearrangement uses TRBV10-3 and TRBJ2-7, with TRBD1 identical over 8 bases. The V segment lost 4 bases and the J segment 2 bases; nucleotides outside the gene matches: 4. Per germline, CDR1 ENHRY and CDR2 SYGVKD. The CDR3 spans 14 residues. The CDR3 region is CAISGTGNPYEQYF. The DNA for the CDR3 is TGTGCCATCAGTGGGACAGGGAACCCCTACGAGCAGTACTTC.

This clonotype was detected ten times or more. CDR3 nucleotides: TGTGCCAGCAGCCCAGGGGGAGGACGGAACACTGAAGCTTTCTTT. Translated: CASSPGGGRNTEAFF. V gene TRBV11-2 combines with J gene TRBJ1-1; 7 bases line up with TRBD1. After removal of 5 bases from V and 1 base from J, the junction contained 7 bases not matched to a gene. Germline V gene lookup returns CDR1 SGHAT and CDR2 FQNNGV. CDR3 length: 15 residues.

The V call is TRBV7-8, the J call TRBJ2-3; 11 bases are a match to TRBD2. The CDR3 has 14 residues. V shed 6 bases, J shed 8 bases, and the junction held 7 bases outside the gene matches. CDR1 is SGHVS and CDR2 is FQNEAQ in the germline V gene. CDR3 in DNA: TGTGCCAGCAGACTAGCGGGGGCCTCCGGTACGCAGTATTTT. Protein: CASRLAGASGTQYF.

The chain joins TRBV5-1 to TRBJ2-7, with 8 nucleotides matching TRBD1. There are 15 residues in the CDR3. Per the germline V gene, CDR1 is SGHRS and CDR2 is YFSETQ. V shed 2 bases, J shed 12 bases, and the junction held 16 bases outside the gene matches. The CDR3 DNA reads TGCGCCAGCAGCTTAAGGCAGGGGGCTAGTCAACGTGGGTACTTC. It yields the protein CASSLRQGASQRGYF.

In this sample, this clonotype turned up a few times. The rearrangement joins TRBV6-1 to TRBJ2-5; 7 bases match TRBD2. The trim removed 5 bases at V and 1 base at J, leaving 10 bases unmatched. This CDR3 region has 16 residues. The germline V gene encodes CDR1 MNHNS and CDR2 SASEGT. In DNA form, the CDR3 reads TGTGCCAGCAGTAAAGGGACTATCCCAATCCAAGAGACCCAGTACTTC. It is translated as CASSKGTIPIQETQYF.

This clonotype was detected many times. The chain uses TRBV20-1 and TRBJ1-4; 7 bases match TRBD1. The CDR3 extends over 13 amino acids. V gave up 4 bases and J gave up 11 bases; unmatched junction bases: 10. Germline CDR1 reads DFQATT; CDR2 reads SNEGSKA (reference sequence). CDR3 DNA sequence: TGCAGTGCTACCGCCCCACAGGGGAAGAAACTGTTTTTT. As protein: CSATAPQGKKLFF.

The sample holds a few counts of this clonotype. The J gene is TRBJ2-1, the V gene TRBV29-1, with TRBD2 matching over 10 bases. This CDR3 is built from 13 residues. Germline CDR1 SQVTM, CDR2 ANQGSEA. The CDR3 loop is CTSSGRAGGEQFF. CDR3 DNA: TGCACCTCTAGCGGGAGAGCGGGGGGTGAGCAGTTCTTC.

This clonotype was seen many times. This chain's CDR3 is CASSYTGRDDYTF. The CDR3 DNA reads as TGTGCCAGCAGTTATACGGGCAGGGATGACTACACCTTC. The chain joins TRBV12-3 or TRBV12-4 to TRBJ1-2; a weak D match, TRBD1 (5 bases). With 4 bases removed from V and 10 bases from J, the gap between germline ends came to 16 bases. The CDR3 runs to 13 residues.